The 16 T cell receptor beta chains below all came from one sample that was sequenced in a study of T cell repertoires in cytomegalovirus infection. Each CDR3 protein gets one entry after TCRdb re-called the reads with MiXCR. The sample shows some 350,000 distinct CDR3 sequences, roughly 18% of them seen only once. Material: PBMCs. The receptors stem from a human donor in good health (CMV status not recorded). Some clones in this sample may be carry-over from other donors' samples.

At least ten counts were recorded for this clonotype. The chain couples TRBV7-2 to TRBJ2-3; D is possibly TRBD1 or TRBD2 (5 bases each). CDR3 size: 13 residues. Per germline, CDR1 SGHTA and CDR2 FQGNSA. V shed 3 bases and J shed 4 bases, with 8 bases lying between them. The CDR3 region is CASSFGTADTQYF. CDR3 in DNA: TGTGCCAGCAGCTTTGGGACGGCAGATACGCAGTATTTT.

This clonotype occurred many times. CDR3 bases: TGTGCCAGCAGCCCGGGGCGGGCCTACAATGAGCAGTTCTTC. It codes for CASSPGRAYNEQFF. This chain joins TRBV7-2 and TRBJ2-1; D possibly uses TRBD1 or TRBD2 (5 bases each). V lost 5 bases, J lost 2 bases, and 10 bases lay in between. Germline-derived CDR1 and CDR2 are SGHTA and FQGNSA. The CDR3 covers 14 residues.

This sequence joins TRBV29-1 and TRBJ1-2; D is undetermined. CDR1 and CDR2 (germline): SQVTM, ANQGSEA. The CDR3 contains 10 residues. V was trimmed by 0 bases and J by 8 bases, leaving 4 bases between them. The CDR3: CSVEDGGYTF. CDR3 sequence (DNA): TGCAGCGTTGAAGATGGAGGCTACACCTTC.

This chain uses TRBV7-6 with TRBJ2-1, with TRBD2 identical over 7 bases. Germline CDR1 and CDR2: SGHVS and FNYEAQ. The CDR3 runs 14 residues. V was pared by 5 bases and J by 4 bases, with 5 bases of the junction left unmatched. CDR3 nucleotides: TGTGCCAGCAGCCGGGGGGAAGGGTACAATGAGCAGTTCTTC. Translation gives CASSRGEGYNEQFF.

This clonotype was picked up many times. The chain has TRBV12-3 or TRBV12-4 and TRBJ2-7, with a tentative D call TRBD1 (6 bases). Trimming took off 6 bases at V and 2 bases at J, with 20 bases between the two ends. CDR3 length equals 16 residues. Here the CDR3 reads CASSPPTTGQTYEQYF. Here the CDR3 DNA reads TGTGCCAGCAGCCCTCCCACAACCGGACAGACCTACGAGCAGTACTTC.

The rearrangement links TRBV2 to TRBJ2-1; D may match TRBD1 or TRBD2 (6 bases each). Germline CDR1 reads SNHLY; CDR2 reads FYNNEI. The CDR3 is 15 residues long. V was shortened by 2 bases and J by 3 bases, with 11 bases between the two germline ends. CDR3 DNA sequence: TGTGCCAGCAGTGAACTCGGGGGCAGCTACAATGAGCAGTTCTTC. It specifies CASSELGGSYNEQFF.

This clonotype was detected a few times. The chain employs TRBV2 and TRBJ1-5, with TRBD1 matching 11 bases. V shed 6 bases, J shed 0 bases, and the junction held 7 bases outside the gene matches. The CDR3 covers 17 residues. From germline, CDR1 is SNHLY and CDR2 FYNNEI. CDR3 sequence: CASRGQGASYSNQPQHF. CDR3 coding DNA: TGTGCCAGCAGAGGACAGGGGGCGAGCTATAGCAATCAGCCCCAGCATTTT.

This clonotype was detected only a few times. The chain is built from TRBV6-2 or TRBV6-3 and TRBJ2-1; D tentatively reads TRBD1 or TRBD2 (5 bases each). Trimming cost V 6 bases and J 7 bases, with 13 bases left between them. Germline CDR1 MNHEY, CDR2 SVGEGT. The CDR3 consists of 13 residues. CDR3 region: CASSRDVPNEQFF. In DNA form, the CDR3 reads TGTGCCAGCAGCCGGGACGTCCCAAATGAGCAGTTCTTC.

The sample holds a few counts of this clonotype. The rearrangement links TRBV7-2 to TRBJ2-2; weak D call: TRBD2 (6 bases). The V end was cut by 10 bases, the J end by 5 bases, with 17 bases between. The CDR3 is 14 residues long. Germline V gives CDR1 SGHTA, CDR2 FQGNSA. Here the CDR3 reads CAKGVGGGTGELFF. The CDR3 region has the DNA TGTGCCAAAGGCGTTGGTGGGGGGACCGGGGAGCTGTTTTTT.

The chain recombines TRBV7-2 with TRBJ2-4; TRBD1 matches 9 bases. The V gene end was trimmed by 4 bases and the J gene end by 5 bases; junction bases not matched to a gene: 3. The CDR3 loop spans 14 amino acids. The germline CDR1 and CDR2 sequences are SGHTA and FQGNSA. The CDR3 coding sequence is TGTGCCAGCAGCTCCCGACAGGGGGAAAACATTCAGTACTTC. Translating gives CASSSRQGENIQYF.

This clonotype appeared a few times. The V call is TRBV19, the J call TRBJ1-6; unclear D gene. This CDR3 region has 15 residues. The ends were cut back, 10 bases at V and 0 bases at J, with 13 bases in the middle. Germline assignment: CDR1 LNHDA and CDR2 SQIVND (reference sequence). DNA for the CDR3: TGTGCCACCTCATGGAGGAACTCCTATAATTCACCCCTCCACTTT. Amino acids: CATSWRNSYNSPLHF. The full variable domain, in which reference TRBV19 and TRBJ1-6 provide the parts outside the CDR3, is DGGITQSPKYLFRKEGQNVTLSCEQNLNHDAMYWYRQDPGQGLRLIYYSQIVNDFQKGDIAEGYSVSREKKESFPLTVTSAQKNPTAFYLCATSWRNSYNSPLHFGNGTRLTVT.

This clonotype occurred many times. The chain links TRBV7-2 to TRBJ1-3; 7 nucleotides line up with TRBD1. J gave up 0 bases and V 2 bases, and 10 bases lay outside the gene matches. CDR3 length: 18 residues. The germline V gene encodes CDR1 SGHTA and CDR2 FQGNSA. CDR3 region: CASSLYRPGGGSGNTIYF. The CDR3 DNA is TGTGCCAGCAGCTTATACCGGCCAGGGGGTGGCTCTGGAAACACCATATATTTT.

V is TRBV4-1 and J is TRBJ1-2; D perhaps matches TRBD1 (6 bases). CDR3 length equals 14 residues. Germline V gives CDR1 MGHRA, CDR2 YSYEKL. V lost 1 base and J lost 11, with 17 bases in between. For the CDR3, the DNA is TGCGCCAGCAGCCAAGGGACCCCGGGGGCCCCTTACACCTTC. Encoded protein: CASSQGTPGAPYTF.

This clonotype came up a few times. The chain recombines TRBV12-3 or TRBV12-4 with TRBJ2-5, with D perhaps being TRBD1 or TRBD2 (5 bases each). This CDR3 is 13 amino acids long. Trimming stripped 8 bases from V and 5 bases from J, with 15 bases between. The CDR3 reads CASGTQGAETQYF. CDR3 nucleotide sequence: TGTGCCAGCGGGACCCAGGGCGCGGAGACCCAGTACTTC.

This clonotype occurred many times. One end of the junction is discordant with germline, which a read error may explain. The rearrangement uses TRBV7-6 and TRBJ1-5; D remains ambiguous. Germline CDR1 SGHVS, CDR2 FNYEAQ. The CDR3 sequence is 10 residues long. In DNA form, the CDR3 reads TGTGCCAGCAGCAGTCAGCCCCAGCATTTT. It is translated as CASSSQPQHF.

This clonotype was counted at least ten times. The chain joins TRBV7-2 to TRBJ1-3; no clear D. The CDR3 loop spans 14 amino acids. Trimming took 5 bases from V and 3 from J, leaving 11 bases between them. CDR1 is SGHTA, CDR2 FQGNSA, per germline. The CDR3 is CASSRRIVGNTIYF. DNA for the CDR3: TGTGCCAGCAGCCGCAGGATAGTTGGAAACACCATATATTTT.